What follows are 21 T cell receptor beta chains derived from one specimen sequenced in a study of blood T cell repertoires in COVID-19. The table came from immunoSEQ multiplex PCR; TCRdb's copy has only in-frame clones and leaves some out. The profile shows 180,000 or so clones, approximately 80% of them singletons. Sequencing input: PBMCs or T cells enriched from blood (not recorded which). The origin of the receptors is a woman aged 55-70 years who had recovered from COVID-19.

This chain uses TRBV13 with TRBJ1-4; 7 bases fit TRBD1. The trim removed 5 bases at V and 8 bases at J, leaving 14 bases unmatched. Germline assignment: CDR1 PRHDT and CDR2 FYEKMQ (reference sequence). This CDR3 contains 16 residues. In DNA form, the CDR3 reads TGTGCCAGCAGCACAAGAAGACAGGGCCTAATGGAAAAACTGTTTTTT. Residues: CASSTRRQGLMEKLFF.

V gene TRBV16 combines with J gene TRBJ1-6, with 8 nucleotides matching TRBD1. The CDR3 length is 14 residues. Germline V CDR1 and CDR2: KGHSY, FQNENV. The V gene end was trimmed by 1 base and the J gene end by 7 bases; junction bases not matched to a gene: 0. The CDR3 nucleotides read TGTGCCAGCAGCCAATGGACAGGGAATTCACCCCTCCACTTT. This codes for CASSQWTGNSPLHF.

The chain joins TRBV2 to TRBJ2-7; no definite D call. The CDR3 length is 14 residues. V was trimmed by 7 bases and J by 0 bases, leaving 13 bases between them. Germline lookup yields CDR1 SNHLY and CDR2 FYNNEI. CDR3: CASKLYTRSYEQYF. The CDR3 nucleotides are TGTGCCAGCAAGTTGTATACGCGCTCCTACGAGCAGTACTTC.

The chain carries TRBV12-3 or TRBV12-4 and TRBJ2-5; the match to TRBD2 covers 7 bases. The CDR3 contains 13 residues. V lost 5 bases to trimming and J lost 5 bases; unmatched junction nucleotides: 5. The CDR3 reads CASSRDYRETQYF. The CDR3 DNA reads TGTGCCAGCAGTCGGGACTATAGGGAGACCCAGTACTTC.

The chain combines TRBV30 with TRBJ1-1, with 7 nucleotides matching TRBD1. This CDR3 region has 14 residues. With 7 bases clipped from V and 0 bases from J, the junction kept 8 bases outside the gene matches. CDR1 is GTSNPN, CDR2 SVGIG, per germline (reference sequence). The chain's CDR3 is CASNPTGMNTEAFF. CDR3 DNA: TGTGCCTCGAATCCGACAGGGATGAACACTGAAGCTTTCTTT. The whole variable domain, filled in from reference TRBV30 and TRBJ1-1, reads SQTIHQWPATLVQPVGSPLSLECTVEGTSNPNLYWYRQAAGRGLQLLFYSVGIGQISSEVPQNLSASRPQDRQFILSSKKLLLSDSGFYLCASNPTGMNTEAFFGQGTRLTVV.

This clone has a handful of counts. CDR3 nucleotides: TGTGCCAGCAGTTCGGGTCCTGGCTACACCTTC. Its translation is CASSSGPGYTF. The V gene is TRBV5-6, the J gene TRBJ1-2, with no clear D. The V end lost 5 bases, the J end lost 7 bases, and 9 bases lay between the germline ends. The CDR3 loop spans 11 amino acids. CDR1 and CDR2 from the germline V gene are SGHDT and YYEEEE.

A single count supports this clone. V gene TRBV5-4 combines with J gene TRBJ2-1, with 9 bases lining up with TRBD2. The CDR3 length is 15 residues. V was clipped by 4 bases and J by 4 bases; unmatched bases: 6. The germline V gene encodes CDR1 SGHNT and CDR2 YYREEE (reference sequence). The CDR3 region has the DNA TGTGCCAGCAGCCCAGCGGGAGGTCTGTACAATGAGCAGTTCTTC. Translated, it gives CASSPAGGLYNEQFF.

CDR3 nucleotide sequence: TGTGCCTGGAGTGTACTAGGGCGGCCAGTACCTGAAGCTTTCTTT. Amino acids: CAWSVLGRPVPEAFF. The genes are TRBV30 and TRBJ1-1; D is unresolved. The length of the CDR3 is 15 residues. V lost 0 bases, J lost 6 bases, and 17 bases lay in between. Germline assignment: CDR1 GTSNPN and CDR2 SVGIG (reference sequence).

The chain joins TRBV14 to TRBJ2-2; 10 bases are a match to TRBD2. Trimming at V came to 0 bases and at J to 1 base, leaving 8 bases not matched to a gene. Germline loops: CDR1 SGHDN, CDR2 FVKESK. The CDR3 is 19 amino acids. CDR3 in DNA: TGTGCCAGCAGCCAAGATACCCTAGCGGGAGTGGGGAACACCGGGGAGCTGTTTTTT. It yields the protein CASSQDTLAGVGNTGELFF.

The rearrangement uses TRBV6-5 and TRBJ2-7; D may be TRBD1 (5 bases). From germline, CDR1 is MNHEY and CDR2 SVGAGI. This CDR3 has 14 residues. The V end lost 6 bases, the J end lost 3 bases, and 15 bases lay between the germline ends. The CDR3 nucleotides are TGTGCCAGCAGAGGACACAAGGTTCACTACGAGCAGTACTTC. Protein: CASRGHKVHYEQYF.

The CDR3: CASSPGTGGAETQYF. CDR3 bases: TGCGCCAGCAGCCCAGGGACAGGGGGCGCTGAGACCCAGTACTTC. The rearrangement links TRBV10-1 to TRBJ2-5, with TRBD1 matching 12 bases. Germline CDR1 WNHNN, CDR2 SYGVQD (reference sequence). V lost 6 bases to trimming and J lost 5 bases; unmatched junction nucleotides: 7. This CDR3 is built from 15 residues.

CDR3 bases: TGTGCCAGCAGTCAGACGGGGAGAGAGTACAATGAGCAGTTCTTC. Protein product: CASSQTGREYNEQFF. The V gene is TRBV28, the J gene TRBJ2-1; D might be TRBD2 (5 bases). Deletions cut 5 bases from V and 4 bases from J, with 15 bases between. The CDR3 runs to 15 residues. Germline CDR1 MDHEN, CDR2 SYDVKM.

The chain joins TRBV2 to TRBJ2-7, with TRBD2 matching over 14 bases. The CDR3 consists of 14 residues. Per the germline V gene, CDR1 is SNHLY and CDR2 is FYNNEI. V shed 8 bases and J 0 bases; nucleotides not matched to a gene: 0. CDR3: CASGTSGSSYEQYF. The DNA of the CDR3 is TGTGCCAGCGGGACTAGCGGGAGCTCCTACGAGCAGTACTTC.

The CDR3 sequence: CASSIGTGGTIYGYTF. DNA of the CDR3: TGTGCCAGCTCGATTGGGACAGGGGGCACCATCTATGGCTACACCTTC. The V call is TRBV28, the J call TRBJ1-2; TRBD1 matches 12 bases. Germline V lookup: CDR1 MDHEN, CDR2 SYDVKM. The CDR3 extends over 16 amino acids. V shed 8 bases, J shed 4 bases, and the junction held 11 bases outside the gene matches.

V gene TRBV6-5 combines with J gene TRBJ1-5; weak D call: TRBD1 (5 bases). Trimming stripped 5 bases from V and 2 bases from J, with 10 bases between. Looked up from germline, CDR1 is MNHEY and CDR2 is SVGAGI. The CDR3 totals 14 residues. The CDR3 protein is CASSRGWGNQPQHF. Here the CDR3 DNA reads TGTGCCAGCAGTCGGGGGTGGGGCAATCAGCCCCAGCATTTT.

The rearrangement joins TRBV6-2 or TRBV6-3 to TRBJ2-5; 11 bases line up with TRBD2. V gave up 2 bases and J gave up 0 bases; unmatched junction bases: 5. CDR3 length equals 17 residues. CDR1 and CDR2 (germline): MNHEY, SVGEGT. The CDR3 is CASSYRTSGGHQETQYF. CDR3 bases: TGTGCCAGCAGTTACCGAACTAGCGGGGGCCACCAAGAGACCCAGTACTTC.

The V gene is TRBV29-1, the J gene TRBJ1-2; D remains unclear. CDR3 length: 14 amino acids. V was trimmed by 4 bases and J by 2 bases, leaving 14 bases between them. Germline CDR1 and CDR2: SQVTM and ANQGSEA. This chain's CDR3 is CSVGLGGSNYGYTF. CDR3 in DNA: TGCAGCGTTGGCCTAGGTGGATCCAACTATGGCTACACCTTC.

The gene calls are TRBV7-2 and TRBJ2-7, with TRBD1 matching 7 bases. Germline V gene sequence: CDR1 SGHTA, CDR2 FQGNSA. Germline trimming cut 4 bases from V and 2 bases from J; bases unmatched to any gene: 11. The CDR3 spans 16 residues. The CDR3 reads CASSSSRTGRTYEQYF. The CDR3 nucleotides are TGTGCCAGCAGCTCGTCCAGGACAGGTAGAACCTACGAGCAGTACTTC.

The chain couples TRBV28 to TRBJ1-4, with 7 bases aligning to TRBD1. CDR1 and CDR2 from the germline V gene are MDHEN and SYDVKM. The CDR3 length is 16 residues. Trimming cost V 5 bases and J 5 bases; bases outside gene matches: 11. CDR3 DNA: TGTGCCAGCAGTCCCCTTCCCGGGACAGCAAATGAAAAACTGTTTTTT. This sequence encodes CASSPLPGTANEKLFF.

This clone has more than one count but fewer than ten. The chain couples TRBV5-5 to TRBJ1-2; D not resolved. Trimming left V 4 bases short and J 4 bases short, with 11 bases between. The CDR3 contains 13 residues. Looked up from germline, CDR1 is SGHKS and CDR2 is YYEKEE (reference sequence). Here the CDR3 reads CASSPQASYGYTF. The CDR3 bases are TGTGCCAGCAGCCCCCAGGCCAGCTATGGCTACACCTTC.

This clone appeared once. The chain carries TRBV27 and TRBJ2-1; TRBD2 agrees at 9 bases. CDR3 length: 18 amino acids. Germline CDR1 is MNHEY and CDR2 is SMNVEV (reference sequence). J gave up 0 bases and V 5 bases, and 11 bases lay outside the gene matches. CDR3 amino acids: CASSPLAGTQGSYNEQFF. The CDR3 coding sequence is TGTGCCAGCAGTCCCCTAGCGGGAACCCAAGGCTCCTACAATGAGCAGTTCTTC.